Listed below are T cell receptor beta chains from one sample, sequenced in a study of T cells after yellow fever vaccination. TCRdb independently ran MiXCR on the 5' RACE reads; one entry per CDR3 protein. The sample yields about 580,000 distinct CDR3 sequences, about 17% seen once. The sample in question was PBMCs, obtained 5 days after the first yellow fever vaccination. These receptor sequences come from a young man who received the YFV17D yellow fever vaccine. Each CDR3 is given with its conserved first and last residue. The order of the fields is J gene, V gene, CDR3 protein.

j_gene: TRBJ2-1
v_gene: TRBV20-1
CDR3aa: CSARDLGGAINNEQFF

j_gene: TRBJ2-1
v_gene: TRBV20-1
CDR3aa: CSARVASGPSSYNEQFF

j_gene: TRBJ1-1
v_gene: TRBV11-1
CDR3aa: CASSRPGQGVGTEAFF

j_gene: TRBJ1-1
v_gene: TRBV20-1
CDR3aa: CSADRGGGTEAFF

j_gene: TRBJ2-7
v_gene: TRBV2
CDR3aa: CASIVQESYEQYF

j_gene: TRBJ1-2
v_gene: TRBV6-5
CDR3aa: CASSYDPIGPAGPSYGYTF

j_gene: TRBJ1-2
v_gene: TRBV20-1
CDR3aa: CSADRDLGYGYTF

j_gene: TRBJ2-7
v_gene: TRBV6-1
CDR3aa: CASSLLPGRGSGEQYF

j_gene: TRBJ2-5
v_gene: TRBV7-2
CDR3aa: CASSYGQIQYQETQYF

j_gene: TRBJ2-7
v_gene: TRBV6-2/TRBV6-3
CDR3aa: CATSAGLAVDEQYF

j_gene: TRBJ2-1
v_gene: TRBV10-2
CDR3aa: CASREGNTLSEQFF

j_gene: TRBJ2-7
v_gene: TRBV7-2
CDR3aa: CASSLFEGEQYF

j_gene: TRBJ2-3
v_gene: TRBV24-1
CDR3aa: CANQDRSSTDTQYF